Reported below is one T cell receptor beta chain. Its antigen remains unidentified. The primer mix had 60 Vbeta and 13 Jbeta primers. The table came from immunoSEQ multiplex PCR; TCRdb's copy has only in-frame clones and leaves some out. The sample lists some 200,000 clones, under 85% occurring once. Germline assignment: CDR1 SEHNR and CDR2 FQNEAQ (reference sequence). This CDR3 region has 18 residues. The J segment lost 8 bases and the V segment lost 5 bases, leaving 20 bases of the junction unmatched. The data are from a study of cytomegalovirus exposure and HLA in healthy donors. The study's findings and limits: Presence/absence analyses treated sequencing depth as roughly uniform across donors. The study reported that TCR beta sequences accurately predicted HLA-A and HLA-B alleles in most subjects. Excluded: some indistinguishable V segments such as TRBV6-2 and TRBV6-3. For most TCR sequences rarity was the rule, although some public TCRs occurred in many donors.

V and J are TRBV7-9 and TRBJ2-2; 7 bases align to TRBD2. The sequencing sample was made of PBMCs. The receptor's source is a man aged 50 to 59 in good health and CMV-seronegative. CDR3 sequence (DNA): TGTGCCAGCAGCCGAGTTTTTCTCGGGGGAGGGCCTCCTGGGGAGCTGTTTTTT. Translated, it gives CASSRVFLGGGPPGELFF. The whole variable domain, remainder taken from reference TRBV7-9 and TRBJ2-2, is DTGVSQNPRHKITKRGQNVTFRCDPISEHNRLYWYRQTLGQGPEFLTYFQNEAQLEKSRLLSDRFSAERPKGSFSTLEIQRTEQGDSAMYLCASSRVFLGGGPPGELFFGEGSRLTVL.